Listed below are T cell receptor beta chains from one sample, sequenced in a study of Tregs in tolerant kidney transplant recipients. The repertoire was sequenced with immunoSEQ multiplex PCR; TCRdb's copy has only in-frame clones and lacks some. The profile shows 100,000 to 130,000 clones, 90% of them singletons. Sequencing was performed on CD4+ T cells from blood, taken before the transplant. These receptors were collected from a human donor who received a combined kidney and bone marrow transplant. Both conserved end residues are part of each CDR3. D genes are given only for firm matches. Not every row has a clone size; where given, it reads once, few, many or a size class.

d_call	j_call	v_call	clone_size	cdr3_nt	cdr3_aa
TRBD2	TRBJ2-3	TRBV30	-	TGTGCCTGGGAGGATGGGGGGGGCACAGATACGCAGTATTTT	CAWEDGGGTDTQYF
-	TRBJ1-1	TRBV5-1	-	TGCGCCAGCAGCTTCGTATCGAACACTGAAGCTTTCTTT	CASSFVSNTEAFF
TRBD1	TRBJ2-2	TRBV11-1	once	TGTGCCAGCAGCTCCGGGACAGGGGGACCCGGGGAGCTGTTTTTT	CASSSGTGGPGELFF
-	TRBJ2-7	TRBV28	-	TGTGCCAGCATTCGGACAGACCCTGTGGGGGAGCAGTACTTC	CASIRTDPVGEQYF
-	TRBJ2-2	TRBV5-1	-	TGCGCCAGCAGCGAAGAGACAATTATCGGCACCGGGGAGCTGTTTTTT	CASSEETIIGTGELFF
-	TRBJ1-2	TRBV13	-	TGTGCCAGCAGCTTAGGCAGTGTGGGGGCTTATGGCTACACCTTC	CASSLGSVGAYGYTF
-	TRBJ1-4	TRBV18	-	TGTGCCAGCTCACCAACTGCCTTGAGTGAAAAACTGTTTTTT	CASSPTALSEKLFF
-	TRBJ1-1	TRBV6-1	-	TGTGCCAGCAGCAGCGGGGGGCTGGGCACTGAAGCTTTCTTT	CASSSGGLGTEAFF
TRBD1	TRBJ1-1	TRBV28	-	TGTGCCAGCAGGCACAGGGGGTTGAACACTGAAGCTTTCTTT	CASRHRGLNTEAFF
-	TRBJ1-4	TRBV15	-	TGTGCCACCTCTAGGGGCCAGGGATCGTTTAATGAAAAACTGTTTTTT	CATSRGQGSFNEKLFF
TRBD1	TRBJ1-2	TRBV28	-	TGTGCCAGCAGTTTAGTCAGGGGGCTCAAGAACTATGGCTACACCTTC	CASSLVRGLKNYGYTF
TRBD2	TRBJ2-1	TRBV7-2	-	TGTGCCAGCAGCCAGGAACCGGGACTAGCCCTCAATGAGCAGTTCTTC	CASSQEPGLALNEQFF
-	TRBJ2-5	TRBV6-1	-	TGTGCCAGCAGTGAAATGACACGGGAGACCCAGTACTTC	CASSEMTRETQYF
TRBD2	TRBJ2-1	TRBV30	once	TGTGCCTGGATTCGGACTAGCTATGAGCAGTTCTTC	CAWIRTSYEQFF
TRBD1	TRBJ2-1	TRBV7-8	-	TGTGCCAGCAGCTTAGGGACAGGGAATGAGCAGTTCTTC	CASSLGTGNEQFF
TRBD1	TRBJ1-3	TRBV6-5	-	TGTGCCAGCACCAGGGGGGCAGCCTCTGGAAACACCATATATTTT	CASTRGAASGNTIYF
-	TRBJ2-7	TRBV13	-	TGTGCCAGCAGCTCCCTAAGTCGCGGCCGCGTGGACGAGCAGTACTTC	CASSSLSRGRVDEQYF
TRBD1	TRBJ2-7	TRBV2	-	TGTGCCAGCAGTGGAGAGGACAGGGGCGAGCAGTACTTC	CASSGEDRGEQYF
-	TRBJ1-2	TRBV29-1	once	TGCAGCGTTGAATGGCAGGGTTCCCATGGCTACACCTTC	CSVEWQGSHGYTF
TRBD2	TRBJ2-5	TRBV5-4	-	TGTGCCAGCAGCTCAGGGACCTTAGCGGGAGACTGGTTTCAAGAGACCCAGTACTTC	CASSSGTLAGDWFQETQYF
TRBD1	TRBJ2-1	TRBV27	-	TGTGCCAGCAGTTTATCGGCGACAGGGTTAGATGAGCAGTTCTTC	CASSLSATGLDEQFF
-	TRBJ2-1	TRBV5-4	once	TGTGCCAGCAGCTTGGACAGCTTCTACAATGAGCAGTTCTTC	CASSLDSFYNEQFF
-	TRBJ2-5	TRBV5-1	-	TGCGCCAGCAGTCCACAGGTCATCCAAGAGACCCAGTACTTC	CASSPQVIQETQYF
-	TRBJ2-5	TRBV29-1	-	TGCAGCGTGGCCCGGAGCCAAGAGACCCAGTACTTC	CSVARSQETQYF
-	TRBJ2-7	TRBV7-2	-	TGTGCCAGCAGCCCGTCTATGGGGGCCCTGATTGACTTC	CASSPSMGALIDF
TRBD1	TRBJ1-2	TRBV5-4	-	TGTGCCAGCAGCCAGGACAGGGGGCACGGCTACACCTTC	CASSQDRGHGYTF
TRBD1	TRBJ1-3	TRBV7-2	-	TGTGCCAGCAGCTCCCAGGGGGCGCTGGCTGGAAACACCATATATTTT	CASSSQGALAGNTIYF
TRBD1	TRBJ1-2	TRBV7-9	-	TGTGCCAGCAGCTCTAGAAGGACAGGGGGCGTGGGCTATGGCTACACCTTC	CASSSRRTGGVGYGYTF
-	TRBJ1-6	TRBV7-2	-	TGTGCCAGCAGCTTAGGACTCGGACAGAGTAATTCACCCCTCCACTTT	CASSLGLGQSNSPLHF
-	TRBJ2-1	TRBV5-5	-	TGTGCCAGCAGCCTCACTAGGAGCTCCTACAATGAGCAGTTCTTC	CASSLTRSSYNEQFF
TRBD2	TRBJ2-1	TRBV5-1	-	TGCGCCAGCAGCCCAGGACTAGGAAATGAGCAGTTCTTC	CASSPGLGNEQFF